This T cell receptor beta chain was identified during a study of tumor-infiltrating lymphocytes in oesophageal squamous cell carcinoma. The CDR3 has 14 amino acids. TCRdb reprocessed the PCR reads via MiXCR and lists one record per CDR3 protein. The table has fewer than 25,000 distinct CDR3 sequences, about a third seen once. V gene TRBV12-3 or TRBV12-4 combines with J gene TRBJ2-3; maybe TRBD1 (6 bases). The J call may not be correct, given that the DNA end is closer to TRBJ2-1. This TCR was recovered from a female donor with esophageal squamous cell carcinoma. The sequenced sample was esophageal tumor tissue. CDR3 bases: TGTGCCAGCAGTTTGAGTACCGGACAGACCAAGCAGTTCTTC. It encodes CASSLSTGQTKQFF.